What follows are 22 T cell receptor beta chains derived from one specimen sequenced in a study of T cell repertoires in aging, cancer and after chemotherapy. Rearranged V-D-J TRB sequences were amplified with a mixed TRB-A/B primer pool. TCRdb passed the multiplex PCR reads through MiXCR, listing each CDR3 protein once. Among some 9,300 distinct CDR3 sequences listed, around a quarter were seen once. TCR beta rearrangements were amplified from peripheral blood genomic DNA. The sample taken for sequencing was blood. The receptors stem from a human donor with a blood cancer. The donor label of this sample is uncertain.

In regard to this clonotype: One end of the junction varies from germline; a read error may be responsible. The CDR3: CASGLGLGAGYNEQFF. The DNA of the CDR3 is TGCGCCAGCGGCTTGGGGCTAGGGGCAGGGTACAATGAGCAGTTCTTC. The genes are TRBV5-1 and TRBJ2-1, with D maybe TRBD1 (5 bases). CDR1 is SGHRS, CDR2 YFSETQ, per germline. The CDR3 is 16 residues long.

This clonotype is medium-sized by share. Here the CDR3 DNA reads TGTGCCAGCAGCCGGGACAGCTCCTACGAGCAGTACTTC. It specifies CASSRDSSYEQYF. The chain carries TRBV7-9 and TRBJ2-7; 7 bases are a match to TRBD1. The CDR3 extends over 13 amino acids. Germline CDR1 reads SEHNR; CDR2 reads FQNEAQ (reference sequence). Trimming at V came to 5 bases and at J to 0 bases, leaving 1 base not matched to a gene.

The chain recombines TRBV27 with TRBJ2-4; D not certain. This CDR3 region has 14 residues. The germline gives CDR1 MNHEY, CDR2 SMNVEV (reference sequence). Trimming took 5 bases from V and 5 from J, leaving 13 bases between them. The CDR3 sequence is CASSRTDIENIQYF. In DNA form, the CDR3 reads TGTGCCAGCAGTCGGACCGATATAGAAAACATTCAGTACTTC.

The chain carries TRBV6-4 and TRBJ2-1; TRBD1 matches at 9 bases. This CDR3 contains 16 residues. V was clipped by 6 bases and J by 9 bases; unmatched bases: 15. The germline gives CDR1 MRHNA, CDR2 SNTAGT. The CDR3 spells CASSDSRDRELAEQFF. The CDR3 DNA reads TGTGCCAGCAGCGATTCCCGGGACAGGGAGCTTGCTGAGCAGTTCTTC.

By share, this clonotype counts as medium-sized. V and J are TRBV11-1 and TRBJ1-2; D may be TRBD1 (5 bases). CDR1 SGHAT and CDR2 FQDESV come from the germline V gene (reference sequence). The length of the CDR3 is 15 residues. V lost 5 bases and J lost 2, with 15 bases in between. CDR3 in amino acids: CASSQTQGPNYGYTF. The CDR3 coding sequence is TGTGCCAGCAGCCAAACCCAGGGCCCGAACTATGGCTACACCTTC.

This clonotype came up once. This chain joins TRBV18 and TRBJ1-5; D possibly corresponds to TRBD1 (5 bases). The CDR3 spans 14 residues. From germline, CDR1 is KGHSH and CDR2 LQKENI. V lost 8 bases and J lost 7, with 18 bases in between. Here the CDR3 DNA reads TGTGCCAGCAACCAGGGTCAGGAAATCCAGCCCCAGCATTTT. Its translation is CASNQGQEIQPQHF.

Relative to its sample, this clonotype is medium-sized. The DNA for the CDR3 is TGTGCCAGCAGTTACTCGGGTGGGGCCAACGTCCTGACTTTC. Its translation: CASSYSGGANVLTF. This chain uses TRBV6-5 with TRBJ2-6; unclear D gene. The CDR3 consists of 14 residues. CDR1 and CDR2 from the germline V gene are MNHEY and SVGAGI. Trimming cost V 0 bases and J 3 bases, with 3 bases left between them.

CDR3 bases: TGTGCCAGCAGCTTTACAGCTAACTATGGCTACACCTTC. This translates into CASSFTANYGYTF. J is TRBJ1-2 and V is TRBV5-6; D unclear. Germline V gene sequence: CDR1 SGHDT, CDR2 YYEEEE. The CDR3 totals 13 residues. V dropped 2 bases and J dropped 0 bases, with 5 bases sitting between them.

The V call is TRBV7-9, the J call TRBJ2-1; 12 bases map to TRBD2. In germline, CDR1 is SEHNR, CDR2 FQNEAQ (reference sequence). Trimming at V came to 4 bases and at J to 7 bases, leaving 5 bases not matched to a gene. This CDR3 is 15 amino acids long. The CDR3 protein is CASSYLAGGPNEQFF. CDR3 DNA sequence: TGTGCCAGCAGCTACCTAGCGGGAGGGCCGAATGAGCAGTTCTTC.

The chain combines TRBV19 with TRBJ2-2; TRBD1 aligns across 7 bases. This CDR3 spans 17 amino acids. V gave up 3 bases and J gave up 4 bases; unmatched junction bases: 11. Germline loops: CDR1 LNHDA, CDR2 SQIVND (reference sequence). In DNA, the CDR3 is TGTGCCAGTAGTATCCATCGACAGGGATGGGGCACCGGGGAGCTGTTTTTT. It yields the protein CASSIHRQGWGTGELFF.

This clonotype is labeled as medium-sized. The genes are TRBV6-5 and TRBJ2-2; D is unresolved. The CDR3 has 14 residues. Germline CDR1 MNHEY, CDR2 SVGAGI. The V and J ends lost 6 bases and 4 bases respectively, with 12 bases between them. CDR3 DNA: TGTGCCAGCAGCCGCCATCAAGGCACCGGGGAGCTGTTTTTT. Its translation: CASSRHQGTGELFF.

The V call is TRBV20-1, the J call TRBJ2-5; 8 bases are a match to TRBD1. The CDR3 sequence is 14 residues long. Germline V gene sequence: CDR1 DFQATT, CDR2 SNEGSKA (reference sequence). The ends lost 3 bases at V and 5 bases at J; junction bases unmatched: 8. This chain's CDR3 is CSARQRQGMETQYF. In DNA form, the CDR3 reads TGCAGTGCTAGGCAAAGACAGGGGATGGAGACCCAGTACTTC.

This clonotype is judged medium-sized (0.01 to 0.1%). CDR3 sequence: CAWNSDRPNEKLFF. In DNA form, the CDR3 reads TGTGCCTGGAACTCCGACAGGCCGAATGAAAAACTGTTTTTT. The V gene is TRBV30, the J gene TRBJ1-4, with a weak D call TRBD1 (6 bases). Germline assignment: CDR1 GTSNPN and CDR2 SVGIG (reference sequence). There are 14 residues in the CDR3. V lost 4 bases and J lost 5, with 14 bases in between.

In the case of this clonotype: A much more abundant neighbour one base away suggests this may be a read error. The CDR3 spells CGSRARDRVSDEQYF. The CDR3, as DNA: TGTGGCAGCAGAGCTCGAGACAGGGTCAGCGACGAGCAGTACTTC. The rearrangement uses TRBV27 and TRBJ2-7, with TRBD1 matching 7 bases. This CDR3 region has 15 residues. The germline CDR1 and CDR2 sequences are MNHEY and SMNVEV (reference sequence).

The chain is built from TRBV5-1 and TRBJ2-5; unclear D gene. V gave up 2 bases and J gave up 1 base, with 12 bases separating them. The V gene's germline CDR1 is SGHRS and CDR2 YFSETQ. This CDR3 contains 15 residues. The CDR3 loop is CASSFLSGAQETQYF. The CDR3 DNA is TGCGCCAGCAGCTTCCTGTCCGGTGCCCAAGAGACCCAGTACTTC. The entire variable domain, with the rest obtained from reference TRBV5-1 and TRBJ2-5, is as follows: KAGVTQTPRYLIKTRGQQVTLSCSPISGHRSVSWYQQTPGQGLQFLFEYFSETQRNKGNFPGRFSGRQFSNSRSEMNVSTLELGDSALYLCASSFLSGAQETQYFGPGTRLLVL.

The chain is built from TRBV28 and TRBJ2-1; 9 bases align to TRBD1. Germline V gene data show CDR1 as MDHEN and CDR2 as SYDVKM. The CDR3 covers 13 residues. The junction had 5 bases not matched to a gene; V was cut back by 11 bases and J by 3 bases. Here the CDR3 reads CAVGGQGYNEQFF. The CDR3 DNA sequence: TGTGCCGTAGGGGGACAGGGCTACAATGAGCAGTTCTTC.

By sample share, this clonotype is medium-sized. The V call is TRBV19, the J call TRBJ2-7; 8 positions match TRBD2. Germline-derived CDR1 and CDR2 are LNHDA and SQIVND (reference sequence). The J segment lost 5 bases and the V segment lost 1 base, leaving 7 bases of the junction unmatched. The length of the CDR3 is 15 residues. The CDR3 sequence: CASSIASGPIDEQYF. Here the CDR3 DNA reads TGTGCCAGTAGTATAGCTAGCGGGCCGATCGACGAGCAGTACTTC.

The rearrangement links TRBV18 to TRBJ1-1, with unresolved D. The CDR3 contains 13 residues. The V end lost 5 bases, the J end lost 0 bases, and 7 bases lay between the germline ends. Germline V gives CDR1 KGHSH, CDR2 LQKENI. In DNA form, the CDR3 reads TGTGCCAGCTCAGGGGTGGTGAACACTGAAGCTTTCTTT. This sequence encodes CASSGVVNTEAFF.

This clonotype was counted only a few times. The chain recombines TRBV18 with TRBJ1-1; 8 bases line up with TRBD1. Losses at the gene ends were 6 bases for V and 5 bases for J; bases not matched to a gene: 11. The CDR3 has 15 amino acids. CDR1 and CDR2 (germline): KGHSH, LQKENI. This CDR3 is CASSLRQGMETEAFF. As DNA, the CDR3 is TGTGCCAGCTCTCTCAGACAGGGGATGGAGACTGAAGCTTTCTTT.

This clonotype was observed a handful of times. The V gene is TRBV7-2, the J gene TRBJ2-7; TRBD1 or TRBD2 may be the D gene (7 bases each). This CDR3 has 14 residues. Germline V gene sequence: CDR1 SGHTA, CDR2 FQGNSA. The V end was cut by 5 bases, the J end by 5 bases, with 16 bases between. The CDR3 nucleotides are TGTGCCAGCAGCGGAGGGGGCGGGAGCCACGAGCAGTACTTC. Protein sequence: CASSGGGGSHEQYF.

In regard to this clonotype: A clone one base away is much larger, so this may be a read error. The CDR3 DNA reads TGTGCCAGCAGCACGGGTTGCGAGCAGTACTTC. This codes for CASSTGCEQYF. V usage is TRBV11-1 and J usage is TRBJ2-7; D call uncertain. Germline lookup yields CDR1 SGHAT and CDR2 FQDESV (reference sequence). The germline V and J ends were trimmed by 5 bases and 6 bases, with 8 bases remaining between them. The CDR3 sequence is 11 residues long.

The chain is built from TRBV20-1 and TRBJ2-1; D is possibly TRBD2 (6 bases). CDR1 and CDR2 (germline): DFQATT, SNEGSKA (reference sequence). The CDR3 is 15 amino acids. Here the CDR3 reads CSARSREQSYNEQFF. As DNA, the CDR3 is TGCAGCGCCCGGTCCCGGGAGCAGTCCTACAATGAGCAGTTCTTC.